This TCR beta chain was observed in a study of T cells in Graves' hyperthyroidism and ophthalmopathy. Regions amplified from RNA transcripts were the TCR beta CDR3 regions. TCR CDR3 regions were first amplified by RT-PCR with HTBI primers. TCRdb reprocessed the multiplex PCR reads with MiXCR, giving one entry per CDR3 protein. The sample carries around 350,000 distinct CDR3 sequences, 13% recorded once. This CDR3 has 18 amino acids. Germline-derived CDR1 and CDR2 are SGHDT and YYEEEE. Trimming removed 3 bases at V and 4 bases at J, with 26 bases between. In the case of this clonotype: Its antigen is unidentified.

Lactation, pregnancy, other autoimmune disease or uncontrolled infection excluded patients. Study findings and constraints: In the blood, most expanded thyroid clonotypes above 0.001 appeared as well. From stable hyperthyroidism, ophthalmopathy was separated by a 13 V-J model.

The sample consisted of blood. The sequence derives from a woman aged 18-30 years with Graves' hyperthyroidism. This rearrangement joins TRBV5-6 to TRBJ2-7, with TRBD1 as a possible D gene (6 bases). The CDR3 bases are TGTGCCAGCAGCTCGACGGGACAACCCAACGTTAATCTTTACGAGCAGTACTTC. Protein product: CASSSTGQPNVNLYEQYF. Full variable domain (outside the CDR3, taken from reference TRBV5-6 and TRBJ2-7): DAGVTQSPTHLIKTRGQQVTLRCSPKSGHDTVSWYQQALGQGPQFIFQYYEEEERQRGNFPDRFSGHQFPNYSSELNVNALLLGDSALYLCASSSTGQPNVNLYEQYFGPGTRLTVT.